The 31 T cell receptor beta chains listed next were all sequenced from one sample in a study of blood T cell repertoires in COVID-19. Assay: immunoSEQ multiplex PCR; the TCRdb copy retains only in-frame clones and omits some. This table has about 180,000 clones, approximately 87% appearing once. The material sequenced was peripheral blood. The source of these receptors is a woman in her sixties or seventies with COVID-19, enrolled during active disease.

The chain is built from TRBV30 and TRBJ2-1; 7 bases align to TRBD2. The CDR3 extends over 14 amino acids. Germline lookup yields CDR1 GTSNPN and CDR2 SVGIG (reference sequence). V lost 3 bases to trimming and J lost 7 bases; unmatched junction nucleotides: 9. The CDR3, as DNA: TGTGCCTGGAGGGGCGATAGACTAGCAAATGAGCAGTTCTTC. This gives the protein CAWRGDRLANEQFF. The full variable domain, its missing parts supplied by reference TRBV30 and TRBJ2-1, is SQTIHQWPATLVQPVGSPLSLECTVEGTSNPNLYWYRQAAGRGLQLLFYSVGIGQISSEVPQNLSASRPQDRQFILSSKKLLLSDSGFYLCAWRGDRLANEQFFGPGTRLTVL.

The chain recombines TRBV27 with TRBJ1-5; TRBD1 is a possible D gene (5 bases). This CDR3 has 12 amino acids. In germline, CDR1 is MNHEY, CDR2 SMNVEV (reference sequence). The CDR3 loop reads CAPRGRSQPQHF. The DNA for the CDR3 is TGTGCTCCCCGGGGGAGGTCGCAGCCCCAGCATTTT.

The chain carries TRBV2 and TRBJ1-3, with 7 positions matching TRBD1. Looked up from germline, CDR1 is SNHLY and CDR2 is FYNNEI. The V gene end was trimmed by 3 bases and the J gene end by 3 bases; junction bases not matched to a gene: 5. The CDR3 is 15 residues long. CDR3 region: CASSDQGGFGNTIYF. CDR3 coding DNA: TGTGCCAGCAGTGATCAGGGGGGATTTGGAAACACCATATATTTT.

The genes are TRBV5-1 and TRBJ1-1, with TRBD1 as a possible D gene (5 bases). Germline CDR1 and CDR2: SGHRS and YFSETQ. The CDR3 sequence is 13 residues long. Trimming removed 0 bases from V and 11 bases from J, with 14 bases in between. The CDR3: CASSLAGGEWAFF. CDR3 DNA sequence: TGCGCCAGCAGCTTGGCCGGGGGTGAGTGGGCTTTCTTT. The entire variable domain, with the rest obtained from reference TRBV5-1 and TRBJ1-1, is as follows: KAGVTQTPRYLIKTRGQQVTLSCSPISGHRSVSWYQQTPGQGLQFLFEYFSETQRNKGNFPGRFSGRQFSNSRSEMNVSTLELGDSALYLCASSLAGGEWAFFGQGTRLTVV.

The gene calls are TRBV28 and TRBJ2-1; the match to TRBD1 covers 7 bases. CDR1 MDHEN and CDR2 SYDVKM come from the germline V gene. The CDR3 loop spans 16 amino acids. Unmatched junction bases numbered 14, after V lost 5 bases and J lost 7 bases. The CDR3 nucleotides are TGTGCCAGCAGTCTAATCACAGGGGTTCCTACAAATGAGCAGTTCTTC. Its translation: CASSLITGVPTNEQFF.

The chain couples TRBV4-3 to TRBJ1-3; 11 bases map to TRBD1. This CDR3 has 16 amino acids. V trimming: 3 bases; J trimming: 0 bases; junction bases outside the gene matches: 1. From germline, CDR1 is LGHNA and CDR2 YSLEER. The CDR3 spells CASSQGTGGSGNTIYF. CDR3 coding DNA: TGCGCCAGCAGCCAGGGGACAGGGGGCTCTGGAAACACCATATATTTT.

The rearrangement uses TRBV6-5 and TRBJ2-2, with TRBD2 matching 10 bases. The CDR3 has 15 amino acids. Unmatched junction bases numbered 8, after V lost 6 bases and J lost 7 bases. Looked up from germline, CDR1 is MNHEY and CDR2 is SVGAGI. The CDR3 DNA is TGTGCCAGCAGCGCCAGGACTAGCGGAAGCGGGGAGCTGTTTTTT. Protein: CASSARTSGSGELFF.

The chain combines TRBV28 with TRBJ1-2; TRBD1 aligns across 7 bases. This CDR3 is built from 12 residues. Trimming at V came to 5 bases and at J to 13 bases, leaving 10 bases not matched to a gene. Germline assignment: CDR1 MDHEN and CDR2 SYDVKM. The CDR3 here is CASSTGDRVSTF. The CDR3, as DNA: TGTGCCAGCAGTACCGGAGACAGGGTCTCCACCTTC.

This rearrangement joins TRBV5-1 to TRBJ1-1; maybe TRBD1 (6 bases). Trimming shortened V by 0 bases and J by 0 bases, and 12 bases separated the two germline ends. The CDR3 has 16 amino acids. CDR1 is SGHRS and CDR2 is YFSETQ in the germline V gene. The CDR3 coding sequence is TGCGCCAGCAGCTTGGGCAACACAGGGTTGAACACTGAAGCTTTCTTT. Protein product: CASSLGNTGLNTEAFF. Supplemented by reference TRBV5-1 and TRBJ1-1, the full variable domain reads KAGVTQTPRYLIKTRGQQVTLSCSPISGHRSVSWYQQTPGQGLQFLFEYFSETQRNKGNFPGRFSGRQFSNSRSEMNVSTLELGDSALYLCASSLGNTGLNTEAFFGQGTRLTVV.

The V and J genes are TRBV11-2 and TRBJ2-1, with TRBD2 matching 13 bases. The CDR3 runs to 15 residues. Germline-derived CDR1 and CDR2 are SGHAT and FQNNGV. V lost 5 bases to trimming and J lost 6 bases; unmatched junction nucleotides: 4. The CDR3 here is CASSPGLAGPNEQFF. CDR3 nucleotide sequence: TGTGCCAGCAGCCCGGGACTAGCGGGGCCCAATGAGCAGTTCTTC.

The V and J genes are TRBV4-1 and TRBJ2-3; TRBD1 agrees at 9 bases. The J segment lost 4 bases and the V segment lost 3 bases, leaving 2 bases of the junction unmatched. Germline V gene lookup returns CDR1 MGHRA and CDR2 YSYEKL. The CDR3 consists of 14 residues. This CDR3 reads CASSQRQGADTQYF. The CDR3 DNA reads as TGCGCCAGCAGCCAGAGACAGGGGGCAGATACGCAGTATTTT.

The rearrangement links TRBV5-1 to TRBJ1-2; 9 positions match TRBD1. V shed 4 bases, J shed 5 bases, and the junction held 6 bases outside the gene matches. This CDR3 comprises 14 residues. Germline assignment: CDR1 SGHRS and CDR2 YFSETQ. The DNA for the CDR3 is TGCGCCAGCAGCGAACAGGGGGCCTTGTATGGCTACACCTTC. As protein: CASSEQGALYGYTF.

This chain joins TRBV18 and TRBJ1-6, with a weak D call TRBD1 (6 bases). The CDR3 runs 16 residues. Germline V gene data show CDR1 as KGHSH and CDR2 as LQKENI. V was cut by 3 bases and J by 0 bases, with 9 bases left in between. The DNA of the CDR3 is TGTGCCAGCTCACCTACAGGGAGCTCCTATAATTCACCCCTCCACTTT. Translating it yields CASSPTGSSYNSPLHF.

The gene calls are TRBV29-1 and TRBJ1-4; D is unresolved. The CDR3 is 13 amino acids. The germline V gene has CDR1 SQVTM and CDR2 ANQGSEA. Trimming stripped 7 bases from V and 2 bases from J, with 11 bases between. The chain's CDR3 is CSALSGTNEKLFF. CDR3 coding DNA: TGCAGCGCCCTATCGGGGACTAATGAAAAACTGTTTTTT.

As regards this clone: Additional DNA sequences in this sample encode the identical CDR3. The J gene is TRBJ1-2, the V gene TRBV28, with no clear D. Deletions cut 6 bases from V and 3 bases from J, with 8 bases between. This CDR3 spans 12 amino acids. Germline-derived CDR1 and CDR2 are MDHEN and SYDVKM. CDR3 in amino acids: CASSLRDYGYTF. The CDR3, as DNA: TGTGCCAGCAGCCTCCGGGACTATGGCTACACCTTC.

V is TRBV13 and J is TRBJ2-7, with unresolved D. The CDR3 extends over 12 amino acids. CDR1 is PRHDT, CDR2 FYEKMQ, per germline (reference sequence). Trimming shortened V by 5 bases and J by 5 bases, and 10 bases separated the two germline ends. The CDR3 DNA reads TGTGCCAGCAGCCCACAGAACGACGAGCAGTACTTC. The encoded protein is CASSPQNDEQYF. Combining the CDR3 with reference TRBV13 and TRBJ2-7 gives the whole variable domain AAGVIQSPRHLIKEKRETATLKCYPIPRHDTVYWYQQGPGQDPQFLISFYEKMQSDKGSIPDRFSAQQFSDYHSELNMSSLELGDSALYFCASSPQNDEQYFGPGTRLTVT.

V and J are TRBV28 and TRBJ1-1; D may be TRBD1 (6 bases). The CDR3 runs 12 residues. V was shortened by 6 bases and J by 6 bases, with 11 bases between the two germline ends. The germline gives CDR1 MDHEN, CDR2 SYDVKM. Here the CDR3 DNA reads TGTGCCAGCAGACCAACAGGGTCTGAAGCTTTCTTT. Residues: CASRPTGSEAFF.

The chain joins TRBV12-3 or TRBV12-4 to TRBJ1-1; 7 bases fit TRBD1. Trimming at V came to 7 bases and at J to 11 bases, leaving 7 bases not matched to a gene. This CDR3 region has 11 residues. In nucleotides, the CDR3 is TGTGCCAGCACCCAACAGGGGAAGGCTTTCTTT. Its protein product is CASTQQGKAFF.

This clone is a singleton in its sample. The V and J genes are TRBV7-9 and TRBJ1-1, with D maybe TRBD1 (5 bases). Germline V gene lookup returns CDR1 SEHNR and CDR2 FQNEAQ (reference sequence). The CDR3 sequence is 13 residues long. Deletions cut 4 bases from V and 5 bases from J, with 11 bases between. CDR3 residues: CASSSLGGTEAFF. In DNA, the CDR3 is TGTGCCAGCAGCTCGCTGGGGGGAACTGAAGCTTTCTTT. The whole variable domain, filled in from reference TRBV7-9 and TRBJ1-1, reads DTGVSQNPRHKITKRGQNVTFRCDPISEHNRLYWYRQTLGQGPEFLTYFQNEAQLEKSRLLSDRFSAERPKGSFSTLEIQRTEQGDSAMYLCASSSLGGTEAFFGQGTRLTVV.

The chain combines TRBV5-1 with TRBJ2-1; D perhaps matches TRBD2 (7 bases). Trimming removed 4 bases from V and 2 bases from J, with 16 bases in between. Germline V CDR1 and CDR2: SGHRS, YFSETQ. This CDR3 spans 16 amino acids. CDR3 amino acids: CASSRGGRDTYNEQFF. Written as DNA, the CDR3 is TGCGCCAGCAGCAGGGGAGGGCGGGACACCTACAATGAGCAGTTCTTC.

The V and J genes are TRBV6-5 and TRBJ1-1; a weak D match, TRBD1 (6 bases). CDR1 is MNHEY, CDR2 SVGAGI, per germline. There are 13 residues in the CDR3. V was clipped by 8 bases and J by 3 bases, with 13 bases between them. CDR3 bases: TGTGCCAGCTTTAATCAGGGGCACACTGAAGCTTTCTTT. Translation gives CASFNQGHTEAFF.

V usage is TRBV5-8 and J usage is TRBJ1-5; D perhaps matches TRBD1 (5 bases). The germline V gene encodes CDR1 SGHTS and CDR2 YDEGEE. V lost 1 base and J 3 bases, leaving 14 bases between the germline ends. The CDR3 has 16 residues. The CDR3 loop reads CASSLFLDSYNQPQHF. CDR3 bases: TGTGCCAGCAGCTTGTTCCTCGACAGTTACAATCAGCCCCAGCATTTT.

The CDR3 sequence: CASSPNTFQETQYF. Written as DNA, the CDR3 is TGTGCCAGCTCACCCAACACCTTCCAAGAGACCCAGTACTTC. This rearrangement joins TRBV18 to TRBJ2-5, with D hard to call. Germline CDR1 reads KGHSH; CDR2 reads LQKENI. V was clipped by 3 bases and J by 1 base, with 9 bases between them. CDR3 length equals 14 residues.

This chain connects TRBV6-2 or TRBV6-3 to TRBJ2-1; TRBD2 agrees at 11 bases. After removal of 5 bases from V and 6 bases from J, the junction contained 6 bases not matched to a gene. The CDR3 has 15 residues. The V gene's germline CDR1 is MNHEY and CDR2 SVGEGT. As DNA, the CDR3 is TGTGCCAGCAGTGAGACTAGCGGGATGGGCAATGAGCAGTTCTTC. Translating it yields CASSETSGMGNEQFF.

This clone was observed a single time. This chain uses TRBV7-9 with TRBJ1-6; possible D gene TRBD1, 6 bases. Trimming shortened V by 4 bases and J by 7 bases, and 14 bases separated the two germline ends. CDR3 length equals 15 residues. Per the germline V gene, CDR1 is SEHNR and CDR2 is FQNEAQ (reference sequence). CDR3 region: CASSSLGQENSPLHF. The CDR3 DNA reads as TGTGCCAGCAGCTCTCTGGGACAAGAAAATTCACCCCTCCACTTT.

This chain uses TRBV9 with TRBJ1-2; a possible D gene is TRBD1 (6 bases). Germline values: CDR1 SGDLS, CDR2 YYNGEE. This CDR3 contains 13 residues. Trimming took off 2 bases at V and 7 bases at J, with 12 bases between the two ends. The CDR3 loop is CASSVTGFSGYTF. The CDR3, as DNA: TGTGCCAGCAGCGTTACAGGGTTCTCTGGCTACACCTTC. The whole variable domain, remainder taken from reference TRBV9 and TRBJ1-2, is DSGVTQTPKHLITATGQRVTLRCSPRSGDLSVYWYQQSLDQGLQFLIQYYNGEERAKGNILERFSAQQFPDLHSELNLSSLELGDSALYFCASSVTGFSGYTFGSGTRLTVV.

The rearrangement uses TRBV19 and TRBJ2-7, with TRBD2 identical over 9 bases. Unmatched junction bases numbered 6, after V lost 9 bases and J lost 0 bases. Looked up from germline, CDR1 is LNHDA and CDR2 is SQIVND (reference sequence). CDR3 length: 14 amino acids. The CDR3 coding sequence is TGTGCCAGCAAGACTAGCGGAAGCTCCTACGAGCAGTACTTC. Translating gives CASKTSGSSYEQYF.

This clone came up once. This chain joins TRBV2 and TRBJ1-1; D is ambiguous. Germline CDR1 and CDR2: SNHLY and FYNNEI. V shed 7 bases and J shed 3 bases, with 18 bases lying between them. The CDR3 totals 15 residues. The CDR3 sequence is CASKGGVTGYTEAFF. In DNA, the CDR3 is TGTGCCAGCAAGGGTGGAGTAACGGGATACACTGAAGCTTTCTTT.

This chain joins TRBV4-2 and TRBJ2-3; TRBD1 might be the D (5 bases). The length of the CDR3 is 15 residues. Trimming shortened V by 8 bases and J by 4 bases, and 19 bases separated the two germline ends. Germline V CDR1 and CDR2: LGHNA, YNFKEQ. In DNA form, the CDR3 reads TGTGCCAGCCGAAAACTCCCCAGGGTTGCAGATACGCAGTATTTT. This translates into CASRKLPRVADTQYF.

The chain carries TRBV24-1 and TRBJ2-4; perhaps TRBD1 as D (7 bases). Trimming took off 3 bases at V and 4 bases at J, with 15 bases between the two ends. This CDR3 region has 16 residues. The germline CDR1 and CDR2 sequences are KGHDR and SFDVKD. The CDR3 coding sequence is TGTGCCACCAGTGATGGGGCGGCAGGGGGGAAAAACATTCAGTACTTC. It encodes CATSDGAAGGKNIQYF.

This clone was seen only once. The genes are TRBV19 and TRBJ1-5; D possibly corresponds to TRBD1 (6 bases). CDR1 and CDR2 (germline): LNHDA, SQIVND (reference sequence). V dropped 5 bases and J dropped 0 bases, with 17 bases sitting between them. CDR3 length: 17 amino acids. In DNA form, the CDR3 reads TGTGCCAGTAGTCCCCTCCGCAGGACAGATAGCAATCAGCCCCAGCATTTT. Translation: CASSPLRRTDSNQPQHF.